This TCR beta chain emerged from a study of T cells in tumors after PD-1 blockade. Study-wide context: Some patients also took daily vismodegib 150 mg during anti-PD-1 treatment.

With 3 bases removed from V and 4 bases from J, the gap between germline ends came to 12 bases. The CDR3 extends over 14 amino acids. CDR1 is KGHSH, CDR2 LQKENI, per germline. Using immunoSEQ multiplex PCR, the repertoire was profiled, and TCRdb retains in-frame clones only, with some absent. Of roughly 25,000 clones in the sample, over 80% were seen once. The chain combines TRBV18 with TRBJ1-2, with D possibly TRBD1 on 5 matching bases. Sample: PBMCs, taken after anti-PD-1 treatment. This receptor was identified in a human donor with basal cell carcinoma. The CDR3 protein is CASSPSGDGYGYTF. The CDR3 coding sequence is TGTGCCAGCTCACCTTCCGGGGACGGCTATGGCTACACCTTC.